The clone carrying this T cell receptor beta chain was observed many times. Its antigen is not identified. The data were taken from a study of T-cell reconstitution after alpha-beta-depleted transplantation in children. Study-wide points: At around two months after transplant, the alpha-beta T cells were reportedly derived from several hundred expanded clones that came from non-depleted graft cells. Newly produced T cells mostly accounted for T-cell counts and diversity one year post-transplant. Recipient T cells and thymic progenitors that survived gave rise to the high TCRbeta diversity observed at day 60 in some patients.

For TCRbeta, the library was prepared with unique molecular identifiers. One entry per CDR3 protein, called by TCRdb with MiXCR from the PCR reads. The sample lists about 460,000 distinct CDR3 sequences, roughly a tenth occurring once. The J segment lost 0 bases and the V segment lost 6 bases, leaving 5 bases of the junction unmatched. Per germline, CDR1 SGHVS and CDR2 FNYEAQ. The CDR3 consists of 16 residues. The clonotype was recovered from a child aged 2-15 years with inherited bone marrow failure, due to receive a stem cell transplant. Sequenced here: PBMCs, sampled before TCRalphabeta/CD19-depleted stem cell transplant. V gene TRBV7-6 combines with J gene TRBJ2-3, with 11 bases fitting TRBD2. CDR3 nucleotides: TGTGCCAGCAGTTATGGGACTAGCGGTAGCACAGATACGCAGTATTTT. As protein: CASSYGTSGSTDTQYF.